A selection of T cell receptor beta chains follows, all from one sample in a study of T cells after posttransplantation cyclophosphamide. The assay was immunoSEQ multiplex PCR, and TCRdb's table has in-frame clones only and misses some. The sample consists of about 28,000 clones, 80% to 90% of them appearing once. The sequenced sample was PBMCs. These receptors came from a man in his forties or fifties. CDR3s include the opening cysteine and the closing phenylalanine or tryptophan. D genes are given only for firm matches. Only part of the rows carry a size: once, few, many, or a class if the clone is expanded.

d_call,clone_size,j_call,v_call,cdr3_nt,cdr3_aa
-,-,TRBJ1-2,TRBV5-4,TGTGCCAGCAGCTTGGGGATCAGGGACTCCGGCTACACCTTC,CASSLGIRDSGYTF
TRBD1,-,TRBJ1-2,TRBV11-2,TGTGCCAGCAGCCCGACAGGGAACTATGGCTACACCTTC,CASSPTGNYGYTF
TRBD2,few,TRBJ2-1,TRBV2,TGTGCCAGCAGCGCGAGCGGGGGTGCCTACAATGAGCAGTTCTTC,CASSASGGAYNEQFF
-,once,TRBJ2-2,TRBV5-1,TGCGCCAGCAGCTCCAAGGGGCAGGACGGGGAGCTGTTTTTT,CASSSKGQDGELFF
TRBD2,-,TRBJ2-2,TRBV4-2,TGTGCCAGCAGCCAAAGGACTAGTCCGAACACCGGGGAGCTGTTTTTT,CASSQRTSPNTGELFF
TRBD1,few,TRBJ1-6,TRBV4-2,TGTGCCAGCAGCAGAGAGGGGGCGCGTAATTCACCCCTCCACTTT,CASSREGARNSPLHF
-,-,TRBJ1-5,TRBV7-2,TGTGCCAGCAGCTTAGAGGCGGATTATCAGCCCCAGCATTTT,CASSLEADYQPQHF
-,-,TRBJ2-2,TRBV4-1,TGCGCCAGCAGGTTTCAACTTACGAACACCGGGGAGCTGTTTTTT,CASRFQLTNTGELFF
-,-,TRBJ1-6,TRBV7-2,TGTGCCAGCAGCCCGAGGGCCCCCAATTCACCCCTCCACTTT,CASSPRAPNSPLHF
-,-,TRBJ1-2,TRBV28,TGTGCCAGCAGTGTACCGGGACACAACTATGACTACACCTTC,CASSVPGHNYDYTF
TRBD2,-,TRBJ2-7,TRBV11-3,TGTGCCAGCAGCTCACCCCGTGTTAGCGGGAGACACAAGTACGAGCAGTACTTC,CASSSPRVSGRHKYEQYF
TRBD2,-,TRBJ2-7,TRBV7-9,TGTGCCAGCAGCTTGGGACTAGCGGGGGCCTACGAGCAGTACTTC,CASSLGLAGAYEQYF
TRBD1,-,TRBJ2-7,TRBV7-2,TGTGCCAGCAGCCGGGACAGGGGTTACGAGCAGTACTTC,CASSRDRGYEQYF
-,-,TRBJ2-5,TRBV7-6,TGTGCCAGCAGCTCTGACCAAGAGACCCAGTACTTC,CASSSDQETQYF
-,-,TRBJ2-2,TRBV4-1,TGCGCCAGCAGCCAAGGATTCCCTCGCCCTAACGGGGAGCTGTTTTTT,CASSQGFPRPNGELFF
-,-,TRBJ2-7,TRBV28,TGTGCCAGCAGTCCCACGGGGGGCAGGTCGGAGTACTTC,CASSPTGGRSEYF
TRBD1,-,TRBJ1-2,TRBV6-5,TGTGCCACTCGAGGACAGGGGGTTGGTGGCTACACCTTC,CATRGQGVGGYTF
-,-,TRBJ1-4,TRBV2,TGTGCCAGCCTAAAACGCCATAATGAAAAACTGTTTTTT,CASLKRHNEKLFF
-,-,TRBJ2-1,TRBV27,TGTGCCAGCAGTTTACTCGGGAGCAGGCAGTTCTTC,CASSLLGSRQFF
-,-,TRBJ2-3,TRBV11-2,TGTGCCAGCAGCGCGGGCCAAAGCACAGATACGCAGTATTTT,CASSAGQSTDTQYF
-,-,TRBJ1-5,TRBV19,TGTGCCAGTCGCGAGACAGCGAATCAGCCCCAGCATTTT,CASRETANQPQHF
-,-,TRBJ1-2,TRBV7-9,TGTGCCAGCAGCTTCGGAACAGAATATTATGGCTACACCTTC,CASSFGTEYYGYTF
-,-,TRBJ2-7,TRBV4-1,TGCGCCAGCAGCCAAGACCCATCCATCTGGCAGGCCGACTACGAGCAGTACTTC,CASSQDPSIWQADYEQYF
TRBD1,-,TRBJ1-4,TRBV7-8,TGTGCCAGCAGCACTAGACAGGGGGAAAGATTAGCAACTAATGAAAAACTGTTTTTT,CASSTRQGERLATNEKLFF
TRBD1,-,TRBJ1-2,TRBV28,TGTGCCAGCAGGCCACAGGGGGACTATGGCTACACCTTC,CASRPQGDYGYTF
-,-,TRBJ2-2,TRBV27,TGTGCCAGCAGTCTCCGGGGATCGAACACCGGGGAGCTGTTTTTT,CASSLRGSNTGELFF
-,-,TRBJ1-5,TRBV16,TGTGCCAGCGGGGGGAGCAATCAGCCCCAGCATTTT,CASGGSNQPQHF
TRBD2,-,TRBJ2-1,TRBV30,TGTGCCTGGAGTGTACCCGGTAGCGGGAGCGATGAGCAGTTCTTC,CAWSVPGSGSDEQFF
-,-,TRBJ2-1,TRBV7-5,TGTGCCAGAAGCTTAGCGGCGGGAGGGCCCTACAATGAGCAGTTCTTC,CARSLAAGGPYNEQFF
-,-,TRBJ1-4,TRBV7-2,TGTGCCAGCAGCTCTTCGGACAGCTATGAAAAACTGTTTTTT,CASSSSDSYEKLFF
TRBD1,-,TRBJ1-5,TRBV5-1,TGCGCCAGCAGCTTAGGACAGGGTAGTCAGCCCCAGCATTTT,CASSLGQGSQPQHF
-,-,TRBJ1-5,TRBV6-1,TGTGCATCAGGGAACCATCAGCCCCAGCATTTT,CASGNHQPQHF
-,once,TRBJ2-7,TRBV21-1,TGTGCCAGCAGCAACGGGAGAACAGCTAATACGTACGAGCAGTACTTC,CASSNGRTANTYEQYF
-,few,TRBJ1-1,TRBV7-9,TGTGCCAGCAGCGATCGGGGAACTGAAGCTTTCTTT,CASSDRGTEAFF
-,-,TRBJ2-1,TRBV7-3,TGTGGGCAGCGGTCAGGGGTATGCAATGAGCAGTTCTTC,CGQRSGVCNEQFF
TRBD2,-,TRBJ2-7,TRBV5-6,TGTGCCAGCAGCTCCGGGACTAGTATTAGTAACTACGAGCAGTACTTC,CASSSGTSISNYEQYF
-,-,TRBJ1-2,TRBV7-8,TGTGCCAGCAGCCCCGGACAGTCCTATGGCTACACCTTC,CASSPGQSYGYTF
-,-,TRBJ2-1,TRBV19,TGTGCCAGTAGTATTCTCGGCGGGCCAGGAGTCAATGAGCAGTTCTTC,CASSILGGPGVNEQFF
-,-,TRBJ2-3,TRBV7-6,TGTGCCAGCAGCTTAGGGGGATCGGGGATAGATACGCAGTATTTT,CASSLGGSGIDTQYF
TRBD2,-,TRBJ2-1,TRBV5-1,TGCGCCAGCAGCCCACTAGCGGGAGGCTACAATGAGCAGTTCTTC,CASSPLAGGYNEQFF
TRBD1,-,TRBJ2-2,TRBV11-3,TGTGCCAGCAGCCCGGACAGGGGGCTTGGCGGGGAGCTGTTTTTT,CASSPDRGLGGELFF
-,-,TRBJ2-2,TRBV5-4,TGTGCCAGCAGCTTGAATTCCGGGAGAAACACCGGGGAGCTGTTTTTT,CASSLNSGRNTGELFF
TRBD1,-,TRBJ1-2,TRBV28,TGTGCCAGCAGTTTATGGATTAGCGGGACAGGGTTTCGCGGCTACACCTTC,CASSLWISGTGFRGYTF
-,-,TRBJ2-7,TRBV7-2,TGTGCCAGCAGCTTCAGGATCTACGAGCAGTACTTC,CASSFRIYEQYF
TRBD1,-,TRBJ2-1,TRBV18,TGTGCCAGCTCACCCGTGGGACAGGGGGATGAGCAGTTCTTC,CASSPVGQGDEQFF
-,-,TRBJ1-2,TRBV15,TGTGCCACCAGCATGCAGGGTTGGGGTGGCTACACCTTC,CATSMQGWGGYTF
-,-,TRBJ2-3,TRBV5-1,TGCGCCAGCAGCCAGCAGCGGGTCAGCACAGATACGCAGTATTTT,CASSQQRVSTDTQYF
-,-,TRBJ1-1,TRBV5-1,TGCGCCAGCAGCTTGGTAGGGGACTACATTGAAGCTTTCTTT,CASSLVGDYIEAFF
-,once,TRBJ2-3,TRBV19,TGTGCCAGTAGTATCCAGGGAACAGATACGCAGTATTTT,CASSIQGTDTQYF